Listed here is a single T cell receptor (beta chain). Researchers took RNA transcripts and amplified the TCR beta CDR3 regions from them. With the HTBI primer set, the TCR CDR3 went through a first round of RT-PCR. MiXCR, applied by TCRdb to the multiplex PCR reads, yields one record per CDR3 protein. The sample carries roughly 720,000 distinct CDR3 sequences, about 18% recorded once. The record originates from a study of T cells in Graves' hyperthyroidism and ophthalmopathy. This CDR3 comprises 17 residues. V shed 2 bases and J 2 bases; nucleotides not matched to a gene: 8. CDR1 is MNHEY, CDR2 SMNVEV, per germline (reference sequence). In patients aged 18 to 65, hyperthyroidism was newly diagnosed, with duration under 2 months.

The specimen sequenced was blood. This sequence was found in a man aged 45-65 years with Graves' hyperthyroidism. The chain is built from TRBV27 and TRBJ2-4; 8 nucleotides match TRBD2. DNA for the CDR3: TGTGCCAGCAGTTTAGAGGCTAGCGGGTTCACCAAAAACATTCAGTACTTC. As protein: CASSLEASGFTKNIQYF.